The 6 T cell receptor beta chains given below trace back to one sample, sequenced in a study of blood T cell repertoires in COVID-19. Sequencing used immunoSEQ multiplex PCR; TCRdb keeps in-frame clones, though not all of them. Here the sample spans approximately 260,000 clones, about 79% being singletons. Sequenced input: peripheral blood. These receptors originate from a woman of 80 years or more with acute or convalescent COVID-19.

The chain uses TRBV10-3 and TRBJ1-1; 8 nucleotides line up with TRBD1. Germline CDR1 ENHRY, CDR2 SYGVKD. The CDR3 runs to 13 residues. Trimming removed 7 bases from V and 6 bases from J; junction bases left unmatched: 7. The CDR3 region is CAINLQGGSEAFF. DNA of the CDR3: TGTGCCATCAATCTACAGGGGGGATCTGAAGCTTTCTTT.

V gene TRBV27 combines with J gene TRBJ2-7; 7 nucleotides agree with TRBD1. The CDR3 loop spans 14 amino acids. The trim removed 1 base at V and 4 bases at J, leaving 4 bases unmatched. The germline V gene encodes CDR1 MNHEY and CDR2 SMNVEV (reference sequence). The CDR3 DNA reads as TGTGCCAGCAGTTTATATCCAGGGGGTTACGAGCAGTACTTC. Its translation is CASSLYPGGYEQYF.

This chain uses TRBV28 with TRBJ1-6; 9 positions agree with TRBD1. The trim removed 3 bases at V and 0 bases at J, leaving 6 bases unmatched. Germline V lookup: CDR1 MDHEN, CDR2 SYDVKM. The CDR3 contains 18 residues. This CDR3 reads CASSFPGQGRSYNSPLHF. CDR3 nucleotides: TGTGCCAGCAGTTTCCCGGGACAGGGCCGCTCCTATAATTCACCCCTCCACTTT.

Here the CDR3 DNA reads TGTGCCAGCAGCCCAGGACAGGGTCTGGCCACTGAAGCTTTCTTT. It is translated as CASSPGQGLATEAFF. V is TRBV7-9 and J is TRBJ1-1, with 8 bases that match TRBD1. Germline V gives CDR1 SEHNR, CDR2 FQNEAQ (reference sequence). The CDR3 contains 15 residues. The V and J ends lost 5 bases and 4 bases, in that order; junction bases with no gene match: 9.

V usage is TRBV19 and J usage is TRBJ2-3; 11 bases match TRBD2. Per germline, CDR1 LNHDA and CDR2 SQIVND (reference sequence). The CDR3 consists of 15 residues. V shed 3 bases, J shed 6 bases, and the junction held 5 bases outside the gene matches. The CDR3 nucleotides are TGTGCCAGTAGTATGGGGCTAGCGGGGGGTGATACGCAGTATTTT. Amino acid sequence: CASSMGLAGGDTQYF.

About this clone itself: Other DNA variants within this sample encode the same CDR3. V gene TRBV5-4 combines with J gene TRBJ1-1; 8 bases are a match to TRBD1. Germline V gives CDR1 SGHNT, CDR2 YYREEE (reference sequence). Trimming cost V 4 bases and J 5 bases; bases outside gene matches: 7. The CDR3 covers 14 residues. DNA of the CDR3: TGTGCCAGCAGCCCCGGACAGGGAAATACTGAAGCTTTCTTT. It encodes CASSPGQGNTEAFF.